A single sample gave rise to the 24 T cell receptor beta chains below, sequenced in a study of neoadjuvant anti-PD-1 for oral cavity cancer. Assay used: immunoSEQ multiplex PCR; TCRdb lists only in-frame clones, some missing. The sample lists 80,000 to 95,000 clones, 84% occurring once. The source material was PBMCs, sampled before nivolumab (anti-PD-1) treatment. Every receptor here comes from a person aged 40 to 85 with oral cavity squamous cell carcinoma.

This chain joins TRBV10-3 and TRBJ2-1; D not resolved. Between the trimmed V and J ends, which lost 3 bases and 8 bases, there was a span of 8 bases. The CDR3 extends over 12 amino acids. Per germline, CDR1 ENHRY and CDR2 SYGVKD. DNA of the CDR3: TGTGCCATCAGTGATTCAATATATGAGCAGTTCTTC. Residues: CAISDSIYEQFF.

The chain uses TRBV6-1 and TRBJ1-1; possible D gene TRBD1, 5 bases. The V end lost 1 base, the J end lost 1 base, and 13 bases lay between the germline ends. From germline, CDR1 is MNHNS and CDR2 SASEGT. This CDR3 comprises 16 residues. The CDR3: CASSEVLGGRNTEAFF. CDR3 sequence (DNA): TGTGCCAGCAGTGAAGTTCTGGGGGGGAGGAACACTGAAGCTTTCTTT.

The rearrangement uses TRBV29-1 and TRBJ2-5; D is undetermined. Germline loops: CDR1 SQVTM, CDR2 ANQGSEA. Trimming shortened V by 4 bases and J by 2 bases, and 14 bases separated the two germline ends. This CDR3 has 14 amino acids. Here the CDR3 DNA reads TGCAGCGTTGTTGCGTTTGGGGTGCAAGAGACCCAGTACTTC. Amino acids: CSVVAFGVQETQYF.

This chain uses TRBV30 with TRBJ2-4; the match to TRBD2 covers 7 bases. V shed 2 bases and J 0 bases; nucleotides not matched to a gene: 16. Germline lookup yields CDR1 GTSNPN and CDR2 SVGIG (reference sequence). The length of the CDR3 is 19 residues. CDR3 sequence (DNA): TGTGCCTGGAGTTGGGGGGAGGGACCGAAAAGCAAAGCCAAAAACATTCAGTACTTC. It is translated as CAWSWGEGPKSKAKNIQYF.

This clone has just a few counts. V usage is TRBV19 and J usage is TRBJ1-5; D perhaps matches TRBD1 (5 bases). This CDR3 is built from 15 residues. Trimming removed 7 bases from V and 5 bases from J, with 18 bases in between. In germline, CDR1 is LNHDA, CDR2 SQIVND (reference sequence). As DNA, the CDR3 is TGTGCCAGTACGGGAAGGGGTATGGTGGATCAGCCCCAGCATTTT. It encodes CASTGRGMVDQPQHF.

V usage is TRBV6-1 and J usage is TRBJ2-6, with 8 bases identical to TRBD2. Germline V gene data show CDR1 as MNHNS and CDR2 as SASEGT. This CDR3 has 22 amino acids. J lost 0 bases, V lost 2 bases, and 18 bases had no gene match. DNA of the CDR3: TGTGCCAGCAGTGAATACCCCCCGTCTGCGGGAGGCGTTCACTCTGGGGCCAACGTCCTGACTTTC. Amino acid sequence: CASSEYPPSAGGVHSGANVLTF.

The chain is built from TRBV6-5 and TRBJ1-1; perhaps TRBD1 as D (5 bases). Germline loops: CDR1 MNHEY, CDR2 SVGAGI. The CDR3 runs 11 residues. Trimming took 2 bases from V and 10 from J, leaving 8 bases between them. Here the CDR3 reads CASSYKGTAFF. The CDR3 bases are TGTGCCAGCAGTTACAAAGGGACAGCTTTCTTT.

This sequence joins TRBV2 and TRBJ1-1, with D possibly being TRBD1 (5 bases). Per germline, CDR1 SNHLY and CDR2 FYNNEI. Between the trimmed V and J ends, which lost 5 bases and 1 base, there was a span of 11 bases. The CDR3 extends over 14 amino acids. For the CDR3, the DNA is TGTGCCAGCAGTCCTAGGGGAGGGAACACTGAAGCTTTCTTT. Protein sequence: CASSPRGGNTEAFF.

The J gene is TRBJ1-5, the V gene TRBV29-1; D gene uncertain. The germline V and J ends were trimmed by 4 bases and 5 bases, with 9 bases remaining between them. Germline CDR1 reads SQVTM; CDR2 reads ANQGSEA. The CDR3 has 12 residues. CDR3 loop: CSVGSRDQPQHF. The DNA of the CDR3 is TGCAGCGTTGGCTCTAGGGATCAGCCCCAGCATTTT.

The CDR3 region is CAIGTSGRGDTQYF. The CDR3 DNA reads as TGTGCCATCGGGACTAGCGGGAGAGGAGATACGCAGTATTTT. The J gene is TRBJ2-3, the V gene TRBV10-3; 14 bases line up with TRBD2. The CDR3 is 14 residues long. Germline trimming cut 8 bases from V and 5 bases from J; bases unmatched to any gene: 3. Germline V gene sequence: CDR1 ENHRY, CDR2 SYGVKD.

The CDR3 coding sequence is TGCGCCAGCAGCTTCGGGACAGGTCGTTCTAGCACAGATACGCAGTATTTT. Translating it yields CASSFGTGRSSTDTQYF. The chain joins TRBV5-1 to TRBJ2-3, with 8 bases fitting TRBD1. V shed 2 bases, J shed 0 bases, and the junction held 8 bases outside the gene matches. Germline V lookup: CDR1 SGHRS, CDR2 YFSETQ. The CDR3 has 17 amino acids.

The chain links TRBV6-1 to TRBJ2-1, with D unclear. CDR3 length: 11 residues. Germline lookup yields CDR1 MNHNS and CDR2 SASEGT. Trimming left V 8 bases short and J 4 bases short, with 6 bases between. CDR3 in DNA: TGTGCCAGCGGGGTTTACAATGAGCAGTTCTTC. As protein: CASGVYNEQFF.

The chain employs TRBV28 and TRBJ1-5, with D maybe TRBD1 (5 bases). Trimming left V 3 bases short and J 0 bases short, with 15 bases between. This CDR3 region has 17 residues. The germline V gene encodes CDR1 MDHEN and CDR2 SYDVKM. The DNA for the CDR3 is TGTGCCAGCAGTTTCTTCACAGGACCCTATAGCAATCAGCCCCAGCATTTT. This encodes CASSFFTGPYSNQPQHF.

The chain couples TRBV9 to TRBJ2-7, with 7 bases that match TRBD2. This CDR3 is built from 13 residues. CDR1 is SGDLS and CDR2 is YYNGEE in the germline V gene. Germline trimming cut 4 bases from V and 3 bases from J; bases unmatched to any gene: 4. The DNA for the CDR3 is TGTGCCAGCAGCCCCGGGACTAACTACGAGCAGTACTTC. Translating it yields CASSPGTNYEQYF.

The chain couples TRBV13 to TRBJ2-7; D ambiguous. V lost 3 bases, J lost 3 bases, and 6 bases lay in between. Germline V gives CDR1 PRHDT, CDR2 FYEKMQ (reference sequence). This CDR3 contains 12 residues. CDR3 residues: CASSLGGYEQYF. Written as DNA, the CDR3 is TGTGCCAGCAGCTTGGGTGGCTACGAGCAGTACTTC.

The rearrangement links TRBV15 to TRBJ1-2, with 7 bases matching TRBD1. The CDR3 spans 13 residues. V dropped 5 bases and J dropped 4; count of bases not matched to a gene: 4. CDR1 and CDR2 (germline): LNHNV, YYDKDF (reference sequence). In DNA form, the CDR3 reads TGTGCCACCAGCGAGGACAGGTTCTATGGCTACACCTTC. Translation: CATSEDRFYGYTF.

The chain joins TRBV28 to TRBJ2-7, with 7 bases matching TRBD1. Germline CDR1 and CDR2: MDHEN and SYDVKM. V gave up 6 bases and J gave up 1 base; unmatched junction bases: 3. The CDR3 extends over 13 amino acids. The CDR3 coding sequence is TGTGCCAGCAGCACGACAGGGTCCTACGAGCAGTACTTC. This sequence encodes CASSTTGSYEQYF.

V usage is TRBV2 and J usage is TRBJ2-1; 7 bases are shared with TRBD2. This CDR3 comprises 14 residues. The ends lost 4 bases at V and 9 bases at J; junction bases unmatched: 9. The germline V gene has CDR1 SNHLY and CDR2 FYNNEI. The CDR3 region is CASSGAAGLGEQFF. The CDR3 bases are TGTGCCAGCAGTGGTGCAGCGGGACTCGGTGAGCAGTTCTTC.

This sequence joins TRBV19 and TRBJ1-2; 7 bases are a match to TRBD1. The germline V gene encodes CDR1 LNHDA and CDR2 SQIVND (reference sequence). The CDR3 extends over 13 amino acids. Trimming cost V 7 bases and J 5 bases; bases outside gene matches: 7. The CDR3 is CASTHRDSYGYTF. DNA for the CDR3: TGTGCCAGTACCCACCGGGACAGTTATGGCTACACCTTC.

The V call is TRBV30, the J call TRBJ2-5; tentatively, D is TRBD2 (6 bases). Looked up from germline, CDR1 is GTSNPN and CDR2 is SVGIG (reference sequence). The CDR3 totals 14 residues. V lost 3 bases to trimming and J lost 5 bases, with 16 bases between them. The CDR3 bases are TGTGCCTGGAGCGGTACTAGGGCGGGGGAGACCCAGTACTTC. Translation: CAWSGTRAGETQYF. The full variable domain, its missing parts supplied by reference TRBV30 and TRBJ2-5, is SQTIHQWPATLVQPVGSPLSLECTVEGTSNPNLYWYRQAAGRGLQLLFYSVGIGQISSEVPQNLSASRPQDRQFILSSKKLLLSDSGFYLCAWSGTRAGETQYFGPGTRLLVL.

The V call is TRBV7-6, the J call TRBJ1-3; D call uncertain. The germline gives CDR1 SGHVS, CDR2 FNYEAQ. The CDR3 extends over 16 amino acids. Between the trimmed V and J ends, which lost 3 bases and 1 base, there was a span of 13 bases. CDR3 loop: CASSLGSAGSGNTIYF. The CDR3 nucleotides read TGTGCCAGCAGCTTGGGGTCGGCGGGGTCTGGAAACACCATATATTTT.

J is TRBJ2-1 and V is TRBV10-3, with D tentatively TRBD1 (7 bases). This CDR3 has 17 residues. Germline-derived CDR1 and CDR2 are ENHRY and SYGVKD. Trimming left V 8 bases short and J 6 bases short, with 26 bases between. In DNA form, the CDR3 reads TGTGCCATCGGGGAATTAGGGGGCGCGGGGATATCCAATGAGCAGTTCTTC. This translates into CAIGELGGAGISNEQFF.

This clone was detected only once. The genes are TRBV7-6 and TRBJ2-1; 7 nucleotides match TRBD2. Trimming removed 1 base from V and 9 bases from J; junction bases left unmatched: 9. The CDR3 extends over 15 amino acids. Germline CDR1 SGHVS, CDR2 FNYEAQ. The CDR3 coding sequence is TGTGCCAGCAGCTTAGTAGGGGAGGGGTTCAGTGAGCAGTTCTTC. Its translation is CASSLVGEGFSEQFF.

The chain carries TRBV5-1 and TRBJ1-1; 9 bases line up with TRBD1. The J segment lost 0 bases and the V segment lost 3 bases, leaving 9 bases of the junction unmatched. Looked up from germline, CDR1 is SGHRS and CDR2 is YFSETQ. This CDR3 region has 17 residues. CDR3 sequence reads: CASSSNRGLILNTEAFF. The CDR3 DNA reads as TGCGCCAGCAGCTCTAACAGGGGGCTGATACTGAACACTGAAGCTTTCTTT.